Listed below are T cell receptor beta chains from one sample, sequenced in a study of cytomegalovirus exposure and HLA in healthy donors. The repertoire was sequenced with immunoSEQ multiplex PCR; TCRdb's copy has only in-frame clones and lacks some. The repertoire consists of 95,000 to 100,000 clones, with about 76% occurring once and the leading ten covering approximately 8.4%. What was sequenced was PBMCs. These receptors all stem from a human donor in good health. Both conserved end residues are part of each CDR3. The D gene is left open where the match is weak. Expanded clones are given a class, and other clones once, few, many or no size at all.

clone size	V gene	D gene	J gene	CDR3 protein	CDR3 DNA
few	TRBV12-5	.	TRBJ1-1	CASAVTEAFF	TGTGCTAGTGCTGTCACTGAAGCTTTCTTT
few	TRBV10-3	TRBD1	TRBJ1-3	CAISVKGASGNTIYF	TGTGCCATCAGTGTTAAGGGGGCTTCGGGAAACACCATATATTTT
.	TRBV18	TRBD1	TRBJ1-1	CASSPLDRGPEAFF	TGTGCCAGCTCACCATTGGACAGGGGTCCTGAAGCTTTCTTT
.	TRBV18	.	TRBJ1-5	CASSSSGSRNQPQHF	TGTGCCAGCTCATCTTCGGGTTCGCGGAATCAGCCCCAGCATTTT
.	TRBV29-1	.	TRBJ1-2	CSVDTGDGYTF	TGCAGCGTGGATACAGGAGATGGCTACACCTTC
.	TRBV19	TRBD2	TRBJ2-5	CASSIVTGGSLQETQYF	TGTGCCAGTAGTATAGTGACGGGGGGATCACTCCAAGAGACCCAGTACTTC
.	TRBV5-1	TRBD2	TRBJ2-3	CASSLNFGTSGGTTDTQYF	TGCGCCAGCAGCTTGAATTTCGGGACTAGCGGGGGAACCACAGATACGCAGTATTTT
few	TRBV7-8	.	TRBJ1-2	CASSSQGGINYGYTF	TGTGCCAGCAGCTCTCAAGGAGGGATTAACTATGGCTACACCTTC
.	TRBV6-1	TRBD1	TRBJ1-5	CASNIDRASNQPQHF	TGTGCCAGCAACATCGACAGGGCAAGCAATCAGCCCCAGCATTTT
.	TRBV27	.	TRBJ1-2	CASRAAQGSYGYTF	TGTGCCAGCAGAGCCGCACAGGGTTCCTATGGCTACACCTTC
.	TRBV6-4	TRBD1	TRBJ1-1	CASRDRGNTEAFF	TGTGCCAGCAGGGACAGGGGGAACACTGAAGCTTTCTTT
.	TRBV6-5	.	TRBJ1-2	CASSYSLEGAGYTF	TGTGCCAGCAGTTACTCATTGGAGGGTGCTGGCTACACCTTC
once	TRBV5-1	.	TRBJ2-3	CASSPQAAETGTQYF	TGCGCCAGCAGCCCGCAAGCAGCCGAGACAGGTACGCAGTATTTT
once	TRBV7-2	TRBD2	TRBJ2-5	CASSQPRGRVVETQYF	TGTGCCAGCAGCCAGCCTCGCGGGAGGGTGGTAGAGACCCAGTACTTC
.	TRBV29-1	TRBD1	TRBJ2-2	CSGGTAETGELFF	TGCAGCGGAGGGACAGCGGAAACCGGGGAGCTGTTTTTT
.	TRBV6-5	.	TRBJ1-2	CASSYAGPGGYTF	TGTGCCAGCAGTTACGCGGGTCCGGGCGGCTACACCTTC
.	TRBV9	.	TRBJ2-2	CASSPRLAPNTGELFF	TGTGCCAGCAGCCCGAGGCTAGCGCCGAACACCGGGGAGCTGTTTTTT
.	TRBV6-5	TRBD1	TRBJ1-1	CASRQTTGVAEAFF	TGTGCCAGCAGACAGACCACAGGGGTCGCTGAAGCTTTCTTT
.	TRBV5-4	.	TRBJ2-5	CASSLVRSQETQYF	TGTGCCAGCAGCTTGGTTCGCAGCCAAGAGACCCAGTACTTC
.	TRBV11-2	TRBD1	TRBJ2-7	CASSLGDRGPYEQYF	TGTGCCAGCAGCTTAGGGGACAGGGGACCCTACGAGCAGTACTTC
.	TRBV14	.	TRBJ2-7	CATRQGGYEQYF	TGTGCCACCCGACAGGGAGGCTACGAGCAGTACTTC
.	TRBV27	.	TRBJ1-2	CASSPDRKYGYTF	TGTGCCAGCAGTCCTGACAGAAAGTATGGCTACACCTTC
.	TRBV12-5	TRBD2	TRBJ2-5	CASGLVLAGGRETQYF	TGTGCTAGTGGTTTGGTACTAGCGGGAGGGCGGGAGACCCAGTACTTC
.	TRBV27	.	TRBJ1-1	CASSARKIRQKDSTEAFF	TGTGCCAGCAGCGCAAGGAAAATAAGACAGAAAGATAGTACTGAAGCTTTCTTT
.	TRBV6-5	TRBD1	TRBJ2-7	CASSLTDRGVYEQYF	TGTGCCAGCAGTCTTACGGACAGGGGGGTTTACGAGCAGTACTTC
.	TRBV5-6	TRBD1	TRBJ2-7	CASSLAGQVYEQYF	TGTGCCAGCAGCTTGGCCGGACAGGTCTACGAGCAGTACTTC
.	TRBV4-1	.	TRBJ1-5	CASSQDPRGQPQHF	TGCGCCAGCAGCCAAGATCCCCGGGGACAGCCCCAGCATTTT
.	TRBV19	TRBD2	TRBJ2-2	CAIGRGGQARTGELFF	TGTGCCATCGGGAGGGGGGGCCAGGCTCGCACCGGGGAGCTGTTTTTT
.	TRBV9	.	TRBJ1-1	CASSRYLEAVSTEAFF	TGTGCCAGCAGCCGTTATCTTGAAGCGGTTTCGACTGAAGCTTTCTTT
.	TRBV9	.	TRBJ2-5	CASSVAGVRETQYF	TGTGCCAGCAGCGTTGCAGGGGTTCGGGAGACCCAGTACTTC
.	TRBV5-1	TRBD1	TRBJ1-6	CASSARQGRDSPLHF	TGCGCCAGCAGCGCCCGACAGGGCCGGGATTCACCCCTCCACTTT
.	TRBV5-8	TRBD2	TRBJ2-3	CASSEHLAGNTDTQYF	TGTGCCAGCAGCGAACATCTAGCGGGGAACACAGATACGCAGTATTTT
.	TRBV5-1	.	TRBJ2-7	CASSLSDHGLDEQYF	TGCGCCAGCAGCTTGAGTGACCATGGACTTGACGAGCAGTACTTC